This TCR beta chain came from a study of T cell changes during pregnancy in multiple sclerosis. Looked up from germline, CDR1 is SGHNT and CDR2 is YENEEA. Trimming shortened V by 11 bases and J by 6 bases, and 16 bases separated the two germline ends. CDR3 length: 12 amino acids. Produced via immunoSEQ multiplex PCR; TCRdb's table is partial and in-frame only. The sample holds 40,000 to 55,000 clones, roughly nine tenths seen once. This TCR was sampled from a female donor in good health, enrolled as a control in a pregnancy study. The J gene is TRBJ1-1, the V gene TRBV11-3; D possibly corresponds to TRBD1 (6 bases). The sequencing used peripheral blood, collected in the second trimester of pregnancy. This CDR3 is CASQPWTAEAFF. The DNA for the CDR3 is TGTGCCTCCCAGCCTTGGACAGCTGAAGCTTTCTTT.